This T cell receptor (beta chain) was identified in a study of control samples from healthy donors and cancer patients. Using immunoSEQ multiplex PCR, the repertoire was profiled, and TCRdb retains in-frame clones only, with some absent. The sample includes about 110,000 clones, around four fifths of them seen just once. Trimming stripped 6 bases from V and 7 bases from J, with 9 bases between. There are 10 residues in the CDR3. Germline V gives CDR1 DFQATT, CDR2 SNEGSKA (reference sequence). V is TRBV20-1 and J is TRBJ1-2; D remains ambiguous. Material: blood. The receptor was isolated from a man aged 18 to 29 in good health. The CDR3 DNA reads as TGCAGTGCCGTCGGACGTGGCTACACCTTC. It is translated as CSAVGRGYTF.